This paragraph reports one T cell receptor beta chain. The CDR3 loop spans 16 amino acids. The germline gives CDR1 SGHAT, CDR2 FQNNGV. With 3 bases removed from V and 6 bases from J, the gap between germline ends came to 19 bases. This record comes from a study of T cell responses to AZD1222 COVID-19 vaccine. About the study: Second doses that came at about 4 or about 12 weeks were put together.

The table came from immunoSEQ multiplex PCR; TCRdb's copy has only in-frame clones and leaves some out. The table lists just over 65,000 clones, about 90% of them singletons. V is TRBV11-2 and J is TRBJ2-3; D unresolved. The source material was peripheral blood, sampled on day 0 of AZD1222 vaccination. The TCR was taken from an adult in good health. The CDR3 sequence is CASSLFRSRAQDTQYF. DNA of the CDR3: TGTGCCAGCAGCTTGTTCCGGAGCCGGGCCCAGGATACGCAGTATTTT.